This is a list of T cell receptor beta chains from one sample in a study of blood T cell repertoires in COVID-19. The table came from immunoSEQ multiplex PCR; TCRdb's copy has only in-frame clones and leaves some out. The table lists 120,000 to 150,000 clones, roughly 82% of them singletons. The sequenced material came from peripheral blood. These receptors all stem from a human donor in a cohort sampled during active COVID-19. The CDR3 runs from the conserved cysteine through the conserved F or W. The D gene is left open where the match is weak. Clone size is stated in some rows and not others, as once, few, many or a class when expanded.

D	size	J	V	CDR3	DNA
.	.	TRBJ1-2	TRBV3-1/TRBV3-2	CASSQGGVGLNGYTF	TGTGCCAGCAGCCAAGGGGGGGTTGGTCTGAATGGCTACACCTTC
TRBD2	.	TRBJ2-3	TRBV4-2	CASSQGHSGGSTDTQYF	TGTGCCAGCAGCCAAGGTCATAGCGGGGGCAGCACAGATACGCAGTATTTT
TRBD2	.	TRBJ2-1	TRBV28	CASNPTSGGPTGYNEQFF	TGTGCCAGCAACCCGACTAGCGGGGGGCCAACGGGATACAATGAGCAGTTCTTC
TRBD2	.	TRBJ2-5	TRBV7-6	CASSPEGGSGRQTQYF	TGTGCCAGCAGCCCCGAGGGGGGTAGCGGGAGACAGACCCAGTACTTC
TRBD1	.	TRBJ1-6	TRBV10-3	CAISGQGDENSPLHF	TGTGCCATCAGTGGACAGGGCGATGAGAATTCACCCCTCCACTTT
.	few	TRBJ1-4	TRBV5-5	CASSFPQGGFEKLFF	TGTGCCAGCAGCTTCCCACAGGGAGGGTTTGAAAAACTGTTTTTT
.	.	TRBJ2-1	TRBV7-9	CASSLLLAENLFF	TGTGCCAGCAGCTTACTATTAGCGGAGAATCTGTTCTTC
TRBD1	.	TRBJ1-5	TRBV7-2	CASSLWTGSNQPQHF	TGTGCCAGCAGCTTATGGACAGGATCCAATCAGCCCCAGCATTTT
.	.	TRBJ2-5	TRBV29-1	CSPPDSKETQYF	TGCAGCCCCCCTGACAGCAAAGAGACCCAGTACTTC
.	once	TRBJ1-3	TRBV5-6	CASSLAGASGNTIYF	TGTGCCAGCAGCTTGGCAGGGGCCTCTGGAAACACCATATATTTT
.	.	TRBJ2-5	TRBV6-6	CATSPGAETQYF	TGTGCCACCTCCCCAGGGGCAGAGACCCAGTACTTC
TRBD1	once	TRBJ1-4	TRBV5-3	CARLPGPGQGDEKLFF	TGTGCCAGACTTCCCGGACCGGGACAGGGAGATGAAAAACTGTTTTTT
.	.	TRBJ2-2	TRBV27	CASSQRRAGGELFF	TGTGCCAGCAGTCAGAGGCGAGCTGGCGGGGAGCTGTTTTTT
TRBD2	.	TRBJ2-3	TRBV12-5	CASGLGTSGGSTDTQYF	TGTGCTAGTGGTTTGGGGACTAGCGGGGGTAGCACAGATACGCAGTATTTT
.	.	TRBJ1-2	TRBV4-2	CASSQDRVGDYGYTF	TGTGCCAGCAGCCAAGACAGGGTAGGGGACTATGGCTACACCTTC
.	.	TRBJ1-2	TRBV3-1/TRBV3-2	CASSLAGTNNYGYTF	TGTGCCAGCAGCTTGGCCGGGACAAATAACTATGGCTACACCTTC